This entry lists 4 T cell receptor beta chains sequenced from one sample in a study of T-cell memory formation after mild COVID-19. One entry per CDR3 protein results from TCRdb running MiXCR on the 5' RACE reads. The sample records nearly 200,000 distinct CDR3 sequences, around 17% being singletons. Sequenced input: PBMCs or a T cell subset sorted from them (not recorded which). Receptor source: an adult woman who had mild COVID-19 (a few samples of this study predate the infection). Cell type and time point are not known.

This clonotype has just a few counts. V is TRBV6-5 and J is TRBJ2-5; D tentatively fits TRBD1 or TRBD2 (5 bases each). The V gene's germline CDR1 is MNHEY and CDR2 SVGAGI. Trimming took 5 bases from V and 4 from J, leaving 14 bases between them. This CDR3 has 14 amino acids. The CDR3 DNA reads as TGTGCCAGCAGTAGACGTCGGGGCCCAGAGACCCAGTACTTC. It translates to CASSRRRGPETQYF.

A few counts support this clonotype. The chain combines TRBV14 with TRBJ1-6; D may be TRBD1 (5 bases). V was shortened by 2 bases and J by 10 bases, with 9 bases between the two germline ends. The CDR3 spans 13 residues. Germline CDR1 reads SGHDN; CDR2 reads FVKESK. For the CDR3, the DNA is TGTGCCAGCAGCCAAACGGGACGCTCACCCCTCCACTTT. Translation: CASSQTGRSPLHF.

The chain carries TRBV6-5 and TRBJ2-3, with D uncertain. Germline assignment: CDR1 MNHEY and CDR2 SVGAGI. This CDR3 has 13 residues. The V and J ends lost 2 bases and 4 bases respectively, with 7 bases between them. The CDR3 loop reads CASSYRFADTQYF. The CDR3 region has the DNA TGTGCCAGCAGTTACAGGTTTGCAGATACGCAGTATTTT.

J is TRBJ1-2 and V is TRBV30; 8 bases are shared with TRBD1. The CDR3 loop spans 16 amino acids. V gave up 2 bases and J gave up 11 bases; unmatched junction bases: 19. Germline V gives CDR1 GTSNPN, CDR2 SVGIG (reference sequence). DNA of the CDR3: TGTGCCTGGAGTTCCCCCCGGACAGGGAAAAGGAAAAGTTACACCTTC. Protein sequence: CAWSSPRTGKRKSYTF.